The sample holds many counts of the clone carrying this T cell receptor (beta chain). The antigen is not known. These data belong to a study of identical twins. Study results and caveats: Among out-of-frame alpha sequences shared by twins, low generation probability occurred in excess.

CDR3 length equals 15 residues. V shed 1 base, J shed 4 bases, and the junction held 4 bases outside the gene matches. TCRdb analysed the 5' RACE reads with MiXCR anew, one entry per CDR3 protein. The table shows approximately 590,000 distinct CDR3 sequences, with more than 9% occurring only once. These same data were also listed under a study on yellow fever vaccine responses in identical twins. That work contributes: Twins' vaccine T cell response reportedly gave the appearance of partial convergence and partial personalization.

The sequenced sample consisted of PBMCs. The sequence derives from a woman under 30 in good health. The V gene is TRBV12-3 or TRBV12-4, the J gene TRBJ1-5; 7 nucleotides line up with TRBD1. The CDR3 bases are TGTGCCAGCAGTTTAGAGGCAGGGGGGAATCAGCCCCAGCATTTT. Translation gives CASSLEAGGNQPQHF.